These T cell receptor beta chains were read from a single sample in a study of T cells in Graves' hyperthyroidism and ophthalmopathy. Each CDR3 protein is one row after TCRdb ran MiXCR on the multiplex PCR reads. Of some 550,000 distinct CDR3 sequences listed, about 20% were seen once; the top ten hold about 25%. The specimen sequenced was blood. The receptors derive from a man between 18 and 35 years old with Graves' hyperthyroidism. Each CDR3 is given with its conserved first and last residue. D genes are given only for firm matches.

J gene | D gene | CDR3 length | V gene | CDR3 protein
TRBJ2-2 | NA | 17 | TRBV11-1 | CASSLEGTRSNTGELFF
TRBJ1-5 | NA | 15 | TRBV28 | CASSLRQSSNQPQHF
TRBJ1-2 | NA | 13 | TRBV19 | CASSIGRTDGYTF
TRBJ2-5 | NA | 20 | TRBV4-1 | CASSQDPGWGTGFGAETQYF
TRBJ2-2 | TRBD2 | 15 | TRBV11-2 | CASRRPGGITGELFF
TRBJ1-1 | NA | 15 | TRBV12-3/TRBV12-4 | CASRDAGGGGTEAFF
TRBJ2-7 | NA | 13 | TRBV12-3/TRBV12-4 | CASSWVVGAEQYF
TRBJ2-7 | TRBD1 | 14 | TRBV10-3 | CAISEDRESYEQYF
TRBJ1-1 | TRBD1 | 13 | TRBV11-2 | CASSPGTAGVAFF
TRBJ1-1 | TRBD1 | 18 | TRBV15 | CATSTSPSRGTGFGEAFF
TRBJ1-2 | NA | 14 | TRBV4-1 | CASSQDRGRLSYTF
TRBJ2-7 | TRBD1 | 18 | TRBV9 | CASSVVQNLGTGKHEQYF
TRBJ2-7 | TRBD2 | 15 | TRBV10-3 | CAISDPLAGVGEQYF
TRBJ2-7 | NA | 15 | TRBV7-9 | CASSSRQDSSYEQYF
TRBJ1-1 | NA | 15 | TRBV20-1 | CSALLMGGANTEAFF
TRBJ2-2 | NA | 16 | TRBV10-3 | CAISESKGGMAGELFF
TRBJ2-7 | TRBD2 | 14 | TRBV6-1 | CASSRLAGGREQYF
TRBJ1-2 | NA | 13 | TRBV7-9 | CASSPNEVYGYTF
TRBJ1-1 | NA | 16 | TRBV12-3/TRBV12-4 | CASSPQFGRTDRSSSF
TRBJ1-5 | NA | 12 | TRBV28 | CASSNSGQPQHF
TRBJ2-7 | TRBD1 | 15 | TRBV20-1 | CSAISPGQGSYEQYF
TRBJ2-7 | NA | 14 | TRBV5-1 | CASSLQGTTYEQYF
TRBJ1-1 | NA | 16 | TRBV5-1 | CASSLGPGVDNTEAFF
TRBJ1-3 | NA | 16 | TRBV5-6 | CASTSPGDYSGNTIYF
TRBJ2-7 | TRBD2 | 15 | TRBV15 | CATSTLAGSSYEQYF
TRBJ2-7 | TRBD1 | 13 | TRBV15 | CATSRPGQSEQYF
TRBJ1-1 | NA | 14 | TRBV19 | CASSLMGVSTEAFF
TRBJ2-2 | NA | 16 | TRBV6-1 | CASSESGGDRTGELFF
TRBJ1-1 | NA | 16 | TRBV12-3/TRBV12-4 | CASSTRDGDLNTEAFF
TRBJ1-5 | NA | 16 | TRBV6-1 | CASSEAQGKGWQPQHF
TRBJ1-2 | NA | 13 | TRBV20-1 | CSASEDWDYGYTF
TRBJ2-7 | NA | 20 | TRBV6-2/TRBV6-3 | CASSSTFPTGTFVGSYEQYF
TRBJ2-5 | NA | 12 | TRBV2 | CAIRRDEETQYF
TRBJ1-2 | NA | 14 | TRBV4-1 | CASSQAAGKYGYTF
TRBJ1-1 | NA | 14 | TRBV28 | CASSPPGGRPEAFF
TRBJ2-5 | NA | 14 | TRBV12-3/TRBV12-4 | CASSLDGVEATQYF
TRBJ2-7 | NA | 13 | TRBV14 | CASSQWGTYEQYF
TRBJ1-2 | TRBD1 | 15 | TRBV2 | CASSEEGQGSYGYTF
TRBJ2-7 | NA | 16 | TRBV12-3/TRBV12-4 | CASSLGSGTLNYEQYF
TRBJ1-1 | NA | 13 | TRBV30 | CAWSMGVNTEAFF
TRBJ2-7 | NA | 14 | TRBV19 | CASGPGALSYEQYF
TRBJ2-5 | NA | 13 | TRBV27 | CASSFSTGKTQYF
TRBJ1-5 | NA | 15 | TRBV27 | CASSIRGGPSQPQHF
TRBJ2-7 | NA | 13 | TRBV27 | CASSLQGRREQYF
TRBJ1-5 | NA | 14 | TRBV20-1 | CSAREVLGAQPQHF
TRBJ1-2 | TRBD1 | 15 | TRBV7-9 | CASSGGDREGYGYTF
TRBJ1-3 | NA | 15 | TRBV7-2 | CASSSRHFSGNTIYF
TRBJ2-7 | NA | 17 | TRBV6-5 | CASSYFLWNPSSYEQYF
TRBJ2-7 | TRBD2 | 15 | TRBV12-3/TRBV12-4 | CASSLAGPGYYEQYF
TRBJ2-5 | NA | 15 | TRBV6-1 | CASSVGGQLQETQYF
TRBJ2-7 | NA | 14 | TRBV7-2 | CASSLAPGFYERYF
TRBJ2-7 | NA | 13 | TRBV28 | CASSRGAVGEQYF
TRBJ2-3 | TRBD1 | 14 | TRBV5-1 | CASSLVDRRDTQYF
TRBJ2-7 | NA | 15 | TRBV6-5 | CASSYSSGGSYEQYF
TRBJ2-7 | TRBD1 | 16 | TRBV15 | CATSRDHRGVDYEQYF
TRBJ2-7 | NA | 15 | TRBV25-1 | CASSEGYREVAEQYF
TRBJ2-5 | NA | 13 | TRBV6-5 | CASSYKGPETQYF